Listed below are T cell receptor beta chains from one sample, sequenced in a study of blood T cell repertoires in COVID-19. Produced via immunoSEQ multiplex PCR; TCRdb's table is partial and in-frame only. The data contain hundreds of thousands of clones, approximately 83% of them singletons. Input material: peripheral blood. These receptors were obtained from a woman aged 50 to 65 who had recovered from COVID-19. Both conserved end residues are part of each CDR3. The order of the fields is V gene, J gene, CDR3 protein.

>TRBV18|TRBJ2-2
CASSPNAVGQGGITGELFF
>TRBV7-3|TRBJ2-1
CASSPGTSGRGEQFF
>TRBV28|TRBJ1-1
CASSDRPNTEAFF
>TRBV5-1|TRBJ2-2
CASSLEVETGELFF
>TRBV5-5|TRBJ2-4
CASSPATEAIAKNIQYF
>TRBV16|TRBJ2-1
CASSHGNNEQFF
>TRBV21-1|TRBJ1-4
CASSKAPRRQPRNEKLFF
>TRBV5-6|TRBJ1-2
CASSPTGAYGYTF
>TRBV29-1|TRBJ2-3
CSATKVEGNTDTQYF
>TRBV6-2/TRBV6-3|TRBJ2-2
CASSYRATGSIGELFF